A single TCR beta chain is shown here with its context. TCRdb reprocessed the 5' RACE reads, with one entry per CDR3 protein and no DNA. Its clone listing holds approximately 170,000 distinct CDR3 sequences. These data belong to a study of T cells expressing NK-cell markers. The CDR3 loop spans 13 amino acids. Germline CDR1 reads SEHNR; CDR2 reads FQNEAQ (reference sequence). The sample taken for sequencing was blood T cells: a sorted CD56 or NKG2C T cell subset, CD4+ or CD8+ T cells, or bulk PBMC T cells (not recorded which). This TCR was sampled from a man aged 18 to 69 in good health. The V and J genes are TRBV7-9 and TRBJ1-1; TCRdb's assignment of TRBD1 cannot be checked, as there is no DNA. The CDR3 is CASSRTESTEAFF.